This T cell receptor (beta chain) was sequenced for a study of T cells after yellow fever vaccination. Germline V gene data show CDR1 as DFQATT and CDR2 as SNEGSKA (reference sequence). The CDR3 totals 16 residues. The germline V and J ends were trimmed by 3 bases and 0 bases, with 15 bases remaining between them. TCRdb reprocessed the 5' RACE reads with MiXCR, giving one entry per CDR3 protein. The sample has under 150,000 distinct CDR3 sequences; around 15% are singletons. This sequence joins TRBV20-1 and TRBJ2-4; no clear D gene. The receptor was isolated from a man aged 18 to 30 who received the YFV17D yellow fever vaccine. The sequences come from CD8+ T cells sorted from PBMCs, collected 5 days after the yellow fever booster vaccination. In DNA form, the CDR3 reads TGCAGTGCTAGGGGTCTAACTAACCTAGCCAAAAACATTCAGTACTTC. Translated, it gives CSARGLTNLAKNIQYF.